This TCR beta chain was sequenced for a study of human T cells and chemical hapten exposure. Overall study context: Patches with 0.01% DPC went on the upper back, and the tests were read at 6 days. Small pooled library volume differences chiefly drove per-sample TCR yield variation.

General study results and limits: Significantly more large CDR3 similarity clusters were formed by expanded TCRs than by controls.

Comments on this clonotype: Its cognate antigen is unknown. A read error is possible here, since a much larger clone lies one base away.

Each CDR3 protein gets one entry after TCRdb re-called the RACE reads with MiXCR. The sample has tens of thousands of distinct CDR3 sequences; 7% to 8% are singletons. Time point specified: patch test 1, 2 weeks after DPC sensitization. This sample's treatment: therapeutic diphenylcyclopropenone sensitization with weekly scalp DPC. Before extraction, the whole blood was not fractionated, and total RNA was taken from it. The receptor was isolated from a woman in her 30s with alopecia areata. Some clones in this sample may be carry-over from other donors' samples. The sample consisted of whole blood, taken in connection with sensitization to the hapten diphenylcyclopropenone (DPC).

CDR3 nucleotides: TGTGCCAGCAGTGGCGCAGGAGGAGATACGCAGTATTTT. It specifies CASSGAGGDTQYF. The genes are TRBV27 and TRBJ2-3; D may be TRBD2 (5 bases). The CDR3 spans 13 residues. Trimming left V 5 bases short and J 5 bases short, with 11 bases between. The germline V gene has CDR1 MNHEY and CDR2 SMNVEV (reference sequence).